A selection of T cell receptor beta chains follows, all from one sample in a study of blood T cell repertoires in COVID-19. Sequencing was performed with immunoSEQ multiplex PCR; in TCRdb, only in-frame clones are kept and a portion is missing. Seen here are some 120,000 clones, 65% to 85% observed once, and the top ten hold approximately 5.8%. What was sequenced was peripheral blood. These receptors came from a man older than 75 with active or convalescent COVID-19. The CDR3 runs from the conserved cysteine through the conserved F or W. The D gene is left open where the match is weak. For some rows the clone size is stated as once, few or many, or as a class when expanded; others skip it.

D	size	V	J	CDR3	DNA
TRBD2	-	TRBV19	TRBJ2-2	CASSPGTSATGELFF	TGTGCCAGTAGCCCCGGGACTAGCGCAACCGGGGAGCTGTTTTTT
-	-	TRBV5-1	TRBJ1-2	CASSLDSSGPGGYTF	TGCGCCAGCAGCTTGGATTCCTCGGGCCCGGGGGGCTACACCTTC
-	-	TRBV6-1	TRBJ1-2	CASSESGYYGYTF	TGTGCCAGCAGTGAATCAGGGTACTATGGCTACACCTTC
TRBD1	-	TRBV28	TRBJ2-7	CASREAGGFSYEQYF	TGTGCCAGCAGAGAGGCAGGGGGCTTCTCCTACGAGCAGTACTTC
-	-	TRBV11-2	TRBJ2-2	CASSSLAGELFF	TGTGCCAGCAGCTCCCTCGCCGGGGAGCTGTTTTTT
-	few	TRBV2	TRBJ2-6	CASSERWPHSGLSSGANVLTF	TGTGCCAGCAGTGAACGGTGGCCCCATTCAGGACTCTCCTCTGGGGCCAACGTCCTGACTTTC
TRBD1	-	TRBV5-6	TRBJ2-7	CASSPPGTAKREQYF	TGTGCCAGCAGCCCTCCGGGGACAGCAAAAAGGGAGCAGTACTTC
-	-	TRBV5-1	TRBJ1-6	CASSLQPGNGSPLHF	TGCGCCAGCAGCTTGCAGCCAGGGAATGGTTCACCCCTCCACTTT
-	-	TRBV28	TRBJ2-7	CASSNGGQSTYEQYF	TGTGCCAGCAGTAACGGGGGACAGTCTACTTACGAGCAGTACTTC
-	once	TRBV28	TRBJ1-5	CATSGVGPRHF	TGTGCCACCTCGGGAGTCGGCCCTCGGCATTTT
-	-	TRBV27	TRBJ1-2	CASSFLSGVSNYGYTF	TGTGCCAGCAGTTTTCTATCGGGGGTGTCAAACTATGGCTACACCTTC
-	few	TRBV28	TRBJ1-1	CASSPRSPGDTEAFF	TGTGCCAGCAGCCCCCGAAGTCCAGGCGACACTGAAGCTTTCTTT
TRBD1	-	TRBV6-6	TRBJ1-2	CASSPRPGGYGYTF	TGTGCCAGCAGTCCTCGGCCAGGGGGCTATGGCTACACCTTC
-	-	TRBV5-4	TRBJ2-3	CASGAGLSTDTQYF	TGTGCCAGCGGGGCGGGGCTAAGCACAGATACGCAGTATTTT
TRBD1	-	TRBV5-1	TRBJ1-1	CASSSGQVNTEAFF	TGCGCCAGCAGCTCGGGACAGGTGAACACTGAAGCTTTCTTT
TRBD1	few	TRBV15	TRBJ2-7	CATSSGGTGGSYEQYF	TGTGCCACCAGCAGTGGCGGGACAGGGGGCTCATACGAGCAGTACTTC
-	-	TRBV9	TRBJ2-1	CASSVPGVNEQFF	TGTGCCAGCAGCGTACCGGGGGTGAATGAGCAGTTCTTC
TRBD1	-	TRBV5-1	TRBJ2-2	CASSLFTGGGELFF	TGCGCCAGCAGCCTTTTTACAGGGGGCGGGGAGCTGTTTTTT
TRBD1	-	TRBV10-3	TRBJ2-7	CAIKAGTDYEQYF	TGTGCCATCAAGGCCGGGACAGACTACGAGCAGTACTTC
TRBD1	-	TRBV9	TRBJ2-7	CASSVGTGGYPRDEQYF	TGTGCCAGCAGCGTAGGGACAGGGGGCTACCCTAGGGACGAGCAGTACTTC
TRBD1	few	TRBV5-6	TRBJ2-7	CASSFSGTGGYEQYF	TGTGCCAGCAGCTTTTCCGGGACAGGGGGCTACGAGCAGTACTTC
TRBD1	-	TRBV5-1	TRBJ2-5	CASSPRTGGETQYF	TGCGCCAGCAGCCCTAGGACAGGGGGAGAGACCCAGTACTTC
-	once	TRBV5-1	TRBJ2-1	CASSLGTDNEQFF	TGCGCCAGCAGCTTGGGAACGGACAATGAGCAGTTCTTC
-	once	TRBV9	TRBJ2-1	CASSVEEIAENSYNEQFF	TGTGCCAGCAGCGTAGAGGAGATAGCGGAGAACTCCTACAATGAGCAGTTCTTC
-	-	TRBV24-1	TRBJ1-6	CATSDRVWLVLGSYNSPLHF	TGTGCCACCAGTGACCGGGTTTGGTTGGTGTTGGGCTCCTATAATTCACCCCTCCACTTT
-	-	TRBV5-4	TRBJ1-3	CASSLYVGGTGNTIYF	TGTGCCAGCAGCCTCTACGTGGGGGGAACCGGAAACACCATATATTTT
TRBD1	few	TRBV2	TRBJ1-1	CASSDPGTGVINTEAFF	TGTGCCAGCAGTGACCCAGGGACAGGGGTTATCAACACTGAAGCTTTCTTT
TRBD1	-	TRBV7-2	TRBJ1-4	CASSPSGQTNEKLFF	TGTGCCAGCAGCCCGTCGGGACAGACGAATGAAAAACTGTTTTTT
-	-	TRBV14	TRBJ1-2	CASSSGQTTLYGYTF	TGTGCCAGCAGCTCCGGACAGACCACCCTCTATGGCTACACCTTC
TRBD2	-	TRBV30	TRBJ2-3	CARASGGAYDTQYF	TGTGCCAGGGCCAGCGGGGGGGCCTACGATACGCAGTATTTT
-	-	TRBV10-3	TRBJ1-2	CAISESGGAANYGYTF	TGTGCCATCAGTGAGTCGGGCGGGGCAGCTAACTATGGCTACACCTTC
TRBD2	-	TRBV6-1	TRBJ2-1	CASSEGWGGGAFEQFF	TGTGCCAGCAGTGAAGGCTGGGGCGGGGGGGCCTTTGAGCAGTTCTTC
TRBD2	-	TRBV6-5	TRBJ2-2	CASIPSGGATGELFF	TGTGCCAGCATTCCGAGCGGGGGGGCCACCGGGGAGCTGTTTTTT
TRBD1	-	TRBV10-3	TRBJ1-4	CAISEQGGEFEKLFF	TGTGCCATCAGTGAGCAAGGGGGCGAGTTCGAAAAACTGTTTTTT
-	-	TRBV14	TRBJ2-7	CASSQGTYEQYF	TGTGCCAGCAGCCAAGGAACTTACGAGCAGTACTTC
-	-	TRBV7-2	TRBJ2-5	CASSLSRGQETQYF	TGTGCCAGCAGCTTATCCAGGGGCCAAGAGACCCAGTACTTC
-	few	TRBV27	TRBJ2-1	CASSGSGKNEFF	TGTGCCAGCAGTGGCTCCGGGAAAAACGAGTTCTTC
-	-	TRBV12-5	TRBJ2-2	CASAELWELFF	TGTGCTAGTGCCGAGTTGTGGGAGCTGTTTTTT
TRBD1	-	TRBV18	TRBJ1-1	CASSPPVGQGNEAFF	TGTGCCAGCTCACCACCGGTTGGACAGGGGAATGAAGCTTTCTTT
-	-	TRBV12-3/TRBV12-4	TRBJ2-3	CASTITGTQYF	TGTGCCAGCACAATTACGGGTACGCAGTATTTT
-	-	TRBV4-3	TRBJ1-5	CASSQDRRADQPQHF	TGCGCCAGCAGCCAAGATAGGAGGGCTGATCAGCCCCAGCATTTT
TRBD1	-	TRBV28	TRBJ1-2	CASGITGGGEGYTF	TGTGCCAGCGGAATAACAGGGGGGGGAGAGGGCTACACCTTC
TRBD1	few	TRBV4-3	TRBJ1-2	CASSQPGTGAYGYTF	TGCGCCAGCAGCCAACCCGGGACAGGGGCCTATGGCTACACCTTC
-	-	TRBV2	TRBJ1-2	CASSWQGGNYGYTF	TGTGCCAGCAGCTGGCAGGGAGGCAACTATGGCTACACCTTC
TRBD1	-	TRBV14	TRBJ1-2	CASSLQGGLVSYTF	TGTGCCAGCAGCCTACAGGGGGGACTGGTTAGCTACACCTTC
TRBD1	-	TRBV11-1	TRBJ2-1	CASAYRTGSYNEQFF	TGTGCCAGCGCATATAGGACAGGCTCCTACAATGAGCAGTTCTTC